This T cell receptor beta chain was documented in a study of blood T cell repertoires in COVID-19. This clone has just a few counts. Authors' data handling: Estimation of nucleated cell counts was performed using reference gene primer amplification. Repertoires were generated with immunoSEQ multiplex PCR, while TCRdb's copy carries only in-frame clones and drops some. V, J and clone size are those of that table, while D and trimming were read from the DNA. The sample lists approximately 140,000 clones, 79% occurring once. The V end lost 4 bases, the J end lost 6 bases, and 15 bases lay between the germline ends. The CDR3 contains 15 residues. Germline assignment: CDR1 LGHNA and CDR2 YNFKEQ.

Sample: peripheral blood. The receptor was derived from a man aged 55 to 70 with acute or convalescent COVID-19. V gene TRBV4-2 combines with J gene TRBJ2-2, with D possibly TRBD2 on 6 matching bases. The CDR3 DNA reads as TGTGCCAGCAGCCCCTTGGGCCGGGAGCCCGGGGAGCTGTTTTTT. Its protein is CASSPLGREPGELFF.